Listed here are 21 T cell receptor beta chains from one sample, sequenced in a study of blood T cell repertoires in COVID-19. Some clones are missing from TCRdb's copy, which holds only in-frame ones; the method was immunoSEQ multiplex PCR. The sample lists approximately 80,000 clones; approximately 76% were seen once. The specimen sequenced was peripheral blood. These receptors all stem from a man between 65 and 80 years old with active or convalescent COVID-19.

Concerning this clone: One junction end does not reproduce the germline sequence, and a read error may be involved. The CDR3 bases are TGTGCCAGCAGCCGCGATACAGGGTACGGGCAGTACTTC. The encoded protein is CASSRDTGYGQYF. The chain uses TRBV14 and TRBJ2-7; maybe TRBD1 (6 bases). The CDR3 consists of 13 residues. Germline V lookup: CDR1 SGHDN, CDR2 FVKESK.

This rearrangement joins TRBV30 to TRBJ1-2; D remains unclear. Germline values: CDR1 GTSNPN, CDR2 SVGIG (reference sequence). The V gene lost 5 bases and the J gene lost 11 bases, with 18 bases spanning the gap. CDR3 length: 12 residues. The CDR3 protein is CAWLVARHDYTF. CDR3 coding DNA: TGTGCCTGGCTGGTAGCACGGCACGATTACACCTTC.

The chain recombines TRBV13 with TRBJ1-1, with no clear D. V was shortened by 5 bases and J by 0 bases, with 4 bases between the two germline ends. Germline CDR1 and CDR2: PRHDT and FYEKMQ (reference sequence). The CDR3 is 12 residues long. CDR3 coding DNA: TGTGCCAGCAGCAACATGAACACTGAAGCTTTCTTT. It encodes CASSNMNTEAFF.

V usage is TRBV30 and J usage is TRBJ1-1; 7 positions agree with TRBD1. The CDR3 consists of 14 residues. J was trimmed by 3 bases and V by 2 bases; bases with no gene match: 6. Germline CDR1 reads GTSNPN; CDR2 reads SVGIG (reference sequence). The CDR3 region is CAWSLLTGDTEAFF. Here the CDR3 DNA reads TGTGCCTGGAGTCTTCTAACAGGGGACACTGAAGCTTTCTTT. The full variable domain, with the rest looked up from reference TRBV30 and TRBJ1-1, is SQTIHQWPATLVQPVGSPLSLECTVEGTSNPNLYWYRQAAGRGLQLLFYSVGIGQISSEVPQNLSASRPQDRQFILSSKKLLLSDSGFYLCAWSLLTGDTEAFFGQGTRLTVV.

V usage is TRBV5-1 and J usage is TRBJ2-2; TRBD2 aligns across 11 bases. Unmatched junction bases numbered 4, after V lost 4 bases and J lost 2 bases. The CDR3 totals 16 residues. Germline assignment: CDR1 SGHRS and CDR2 YFSETQ. CDR3 protein: CASSPLAGGNTGELFF. For the CDR3, the DNA is TGCGCCAGCAGCCCTCTAGCGGGGGGTAACACCGGGGAGCTGTTTTTT.

The J gene is TRBJ2-5, the V gene TRBV5-1; D is perhaps TRBD2 (6 bases). This CDR3 spans 14 amino acids. The germline V and J ends were trimmed by 1 base and 3 bases, with 10 bases remaining between them. Germline V lookup: CDR1 SGHRS, CDR2 YFSETQ. The CDR3 region has the DNA TGCGCCAGCAGCTTGTGGGGCGGGGAAGAGACCCAGTACTTC. Translating gives CASSLWGGEETQYF.

This clone was counted a few times. The CDR3 spells CASSSPFLWTGSGNSNQPQHF. The CDR3 DNA reads as TGTGCCAGCAGTTCGCCTTTCCTTTGGACAGGGTCGGGAAATAGCAATCAGCCCCAGCATTTT. This sequence joins TRBV28 and TRBJ1-5; TRBD1 matches at 8 bases. CDR1 MDHEN and CDR2 SYDVKM come from the germline V gene. The CDR3 runs to 21 residues. Trimming removed 4 bases from V and 0 bases from J; junction bases left unmatched: 20.

The chain is built from TRBV28 and TRBJ1-5; the match to TRBD1 covers 10 bases. V lost 1 base, J lost 4 bases, and 7 bases stayed unmatched. Germline lookup yields CDR1 MDHEN and CDR2 SYDVKM. The CDR3 has 17 amino acids. CDR3 sequence (DNA): TGTGCCAGCAGTTTATCCGACAGGGGGCGTTTTAATCAGCCCCAGCATTTT. This gives the protein CASSLSDRGRFNQPQHF.

This clone was seen a handful of times. The V and J genes are TRBV5-1 and TRBJ2-3; D possibly corresponds to TRBD1 (6 bases). In germline, CDR1 is SGHRS, CDR2 YFSETQ. V was clipped by 0 bases and J by 3 bases, with 8 bases between them. CDR3 length equals 14 residues. The CDR3 DNA reads TGCGCCAGCAGCTTGGCTCAGGGGACAGATACGCAGTATTTT. Residues: CASSLAQGTDTQYF.

CDR3 DNA sequence: TGTGCCAGCAGCGTTACTCTGGGACTAGCGGGCTCCGACCACGACAATGAGCAGTTCTTC. Translated: CASSVTLGLAGSDHDNEQFF. The chain has TRBV9 and TRBJ2-1; 12 bases map to TRBD2. The V and J ends lost 2 bases and 5 bases, in that order; junction bases with no gene match: 17. The germline V gene encodes CDR1 SGDLS and CDR2 YYNGEE. The CDR3 extends over 20 amino acids.

This clone was seen a handful of times. The chain couples TRBV5-4 to TRBJ2-1; TRBD2 matches at 12 bases. Trimming removed 1 base from V and 0 bases from J; junction bases left unmatched: 5. Germline V gene lookup returns CDR1 SGHNT and CDR2 YYREEE (reference sequence). The CDR3 totals 18 residues. The CDR3 protein is CASSLSLAGGGSYNEQFF. CDR3 DNA sequence: TGTGCCAGCAGCTTGTCACTAGCGGGGGGCGGCTCCTACAATGAGCAGTTCTTC.

The chain combines TRBV19 with TRBJ2-3, with 7 bases matching TRBD1. The V and J ends lost 2 bases and 4 bases, in that order; junction bases with no gene match: 0. Germline V lookup: CDR1 LNHDA, CDR2 SQIVND (reference sequence). The CDR3 is 13 amino acids. In DNA form, the CDR3 reads TGTGCCAGTAGTATACAGGGGGCAGATACGCAGTATTTT. The encoded protein is CASSIQGADTQYF.

V is TRBV4-2 and J is TRBJ2-1; maybe TRBD1 (5 bases). Germline V gene lookup returns CDR1 LGHNA and CDR2 YNFKEQ. Trimming took 0 bases from V and 11 from J, leaving 11 bases between them. The CDR3 spans 13 residues. CDR3 protein: CASSQEGKGQQFF. In DNA form, the CDR3 reads TGTGCCAGCAGCCAAGAGGGTAAGGGGCAGCAGTTCTTC.

CDR3 protein: CASSSWGVRDDTQYF. CDR3 DNA sequence: TGTGCCAGCAGCTCGTGGGGGGTAAGGGATGATACGCAGTATTTT. The V and J genes are TRBV5-5 and TRBJ2-3; TRBD2 might be the D (6 bases). The CDR3 is 15 amino acids. Trimming pared 3 bases from V and 6 bases from J, leaving 17 bases between. Per germline, CDR1 SGHKS and CDR2 YYEKEE (reference sequence).

The CDR3 is CTSSQEDKTDLAKNIQYF. The CDR3 nucleotides are TGCACCAGCAGCCAAGAAGACAAGACCGATCTAGCCAAAAACATTCAGTACTTC. V gene TRBV1 combines with J gene TRBJ2-4; the listed D gene, TRBD1, was not tested against the DNA. TRBV1 is a documented pseudogene. CDR3 length: 18 amino acids.

This chain uses TRBV6-5 with TRBJ1-6, with D hard to call. The germline gives CDR1 MNHEY, CDR2 SVGAGI. Trimming took 8 bases from V and 10 from J, leaving 15 bases between them. The CDR3 runs 13 residues. This CDR3 reads CASLTARGSPLHF. The DNA of the CDR3 is TGTGCCAGCTTAACCGCCCGAGGGTCACCCCTCCACTTT.

The chain uses TRBV5-1 and TRBJ2-1; 7 positions agree with TRBD1. Per germline, CDR1 SGHRS and CDR2 YFSETQ. The CDR3 has 14 amino acids. V was pared by 0 bases and J by 6 bases, with 3 bases of the junction left unmatched. This CDR3 reads CASSLARDSNEQFF. The CDR3 region has the DNA TGCGCCAGCAGCTTGGCACGGGACAGCAATGAGCAGTTCTTC.

The V call is TRBV28, the J call TRBJ2-3; D gene unclear. The CDR3 has 14 amino acids. Germline values: CDR1 MDHEN, CDR2 SYDVKM. Trimming removed 4 bases from V and 3 bases from J, with 11 bases in between. Here the CDR3 DNA reads TGTGCCAGCAGTTCCCCCCAGGATACAGATACGCAGTATTTT. Its protein is CASSSPQDTDTQYF.

V usage is TRBV24-1 and J usage is TRBJ2-1; D not certain. V was shortened by 0 bases and J by 7 bases, with 12 bases between the two germline ends. The V gene's germline CDR1 is KGHDR and CDR2 SFDVKD. The CDR3 is 15 residues long. The CDR3 DNA reads TGTGCCACCAGTGATTTGGACTTAGACTTTAATGAGCAGTTCTTC. This translates into CATSDLDLDFNEQFF.

The J gene is TRBJ1-6, the V gene TRBV5-1, with 7 nucleotides matching TRBD1. V gave up 0 bases and J gave up 7 bases; unmatched junction bases: 4. CDR3 length: 15 amino acids. The germline V gene encodes CDR1 SGHRS and CDR2 YFSETQ. CDR3 nucleotide sequence: TGCGCCAGCAGCTTGGGGGGGACAGAAAATTCACCCCTCCACTTT. This codes for CASSLGGTENSPLHF.

This clone has only one observation. V usage is TRBV5-8 and J usage is TRBJ1-5; unclear D gene. Germline V lookup: CDR1 SGHTS, CDR2 YDEGEE. V dropped 4 bases and J dropped 3 bases, with 17 bases sitting between them. The CDR3 has 16 residues. CDR3 sequence: CASSPPPWRNNQPQHF. The CDR3, as DNA: TGTGCCAGCAGCCCACCCCCCTGGCGGAACAATCAGCCCCAGCATTTT.